This T cell receptor beta chain comes out of a study of cytomegalovirus exposure and HLA in healthy donors (dated by TCRdb to about 2017). Some background on the complete study: An earlier analysis of some 600 of the donors reported 276 Gb of sequence data and some 110 million unique TCR beta sequences obtained from around 190 million T cells. About 330 gigabases of sequencing data and approximately 91 million unique TCR sequences made up an early release that covered several hundred HLA-typed donors. The genetic ancestry cluster associated with self-reported Caucasian donors included 81% of the approximately 400 genotyped donors. The study aimed to test whether cataloging public T cell receptors could reveal signatures of past pathogen exposure. The T cell repertoires of some 670 subjects were profiled by immunosequencing and related to cytomegalovirus serostatus. A separate validation cohort of 90 to 150 different subjects was used in addition to the 666-subject first cohort. To predict cytomegalovirus infection status, the study brought together high-throughput TCR immunosequencing, statistical association of individual TCRs with disease status, and machine learning. To study patterns of TCR occurrence, a later analysis re-analyzed previously published TCR beta repertoires from 666 donors and added high-resolution HLA genotyping. The later analysis used no new phenotypic data to find candidate immune exposures, relying instead on TCR beta sequences and their occurrence across donors. In an earlier analysis of 500 to 650 of the donors, high-throughput TCR beta sequencing was used to judge whether each TCR beta V gene segment behaved as functional or pseudogenic. Donor age, sex, ethnicity and CMV serostatus were collected together with the repertoire data. Genome-wide SNP genotypes for about three fifths of the roughly 700 donors were used in a later genetic analysis, which treated that subset as a discovery cohort. All discovery cohort repertoires had been generated on a single sequencing platform. HLA typing covered class I and class II loci at four-digit resolution. The number of donors typed differed by locus, with roughly 620-630 for A, B, C, DRB1 and DQB1, 522 for DQA1, 600 to 610 for DPA1, and some 470 for DPB1. Four to six DR-DQ haplotypes were handled as single units for association and clustering because linkage in the cohort was strong. Across around 400 genotyped donors of the cohort, an average of about 220,000 unique TCR beta nucleotide sequences per donor were sequenced, and roughly a sixth of those sequences were non-productive.

General study outcomes and caveats: Sequencing depth was assumed to be roughly uniform across donors in the presence/absence analyses, though that assumption may not hold. In a later analysis, TCR association rates were found to vary across HLA loci, with the most associated TCRs seen for DRB1 alleles and the fewest for HLA-C alleles. For the cohort, immune exposure information was limited to CMV serostatus. Because counts were too low, seventeen rarely observed V segments, including chromosome 9 orphons, were left out of the earlier analysis of a few hundred of the donors. This cohort had only TCR beta chains sequenced, and the lack of alpha or paired-chain data limited which features could be detected. Compared with equally common non-associated chains, HLA-associated TCR beta chains in a later analysis were more clonally expanded and had lower generation probabilities. A total of 164 TCR beta chains were listed by the study as associated with cytomegalovirus. A cluster of highly shared sequence variants was judged likely to be a technical artifact of the sequencing pipeline. In both the original and validation cohorts, the classifier was reported to diagnose cytomegalovirus status with high specificity and sensitivity. In an earlier analysis of some 540 of the donors, most TCR beta V segments appeared in productive rearrangements about 87% or about 30% of the time, broadly matching IMGT annotations. According to a later analysis, most CMV-associated TCR beta chains appeared to be HLA-restricted, and the HLA associations seemed to be driven largely by CMV exposure. A later genetic analysis reported fewer N-insertions in productive TCRs among donors in an Asian-associated ancestry cluster than the roughly 700-donor mean. Three of the identified cytomegalovirus-associated TCR beta chains were confirmed in vitro to be specific for cytomegalovirus antigens. A further reported finding was that TCR beta sequences accurately predicted the HLA-A and HLA-B alleles for most subjects in the first cohort. Because the 87-base-pair reads could not distinguish some IMGT-functional V segments, including TRBV6-2 and TRBV6-3, those segments were excluded. Linkage disequilibrium might explain the correlated functional status among segregating V segments, but an unknown experimental factor could not be ruled out. Several of the top co-occurrence clusters appeared to be linked to parvovirus B19, influenza, CMV and Epstein-Barr virus, according to a later analysis. HLA typing was unavailable for some donors at each locus, so association tests used only the typed subset. Assigning TCR associations to individual alleles was difficult when HLA alleles, especially DR and DQ, strongly co-occurred. While some public TCRs were present in many individuals, most TCR sequences turned up only very rarely across donors. According to the authors, the approach could potentially be generalized to other disease states and immunological phenotypes. A later analysis associated 16,951 TCR beta sequences with specific HLA alleles at a false discovery rate of 0.05. A later genetic analysis associated a missense DCLRE1C variant with V-gene and J-gene trimming of TCR beta chains, and an independent cohort replicated the association.

The junction shows trimming of 0 bases on V and 4 bases on J, plus 7 bases between the germline ends. From the cysteine up to the phenylalanine, the CDR3 has a length of 13 residues. CDR3 DNA is the only sequence kept; it has 39 bases, read in frame from the first base. According to the germline V gene, CDR1 reads SGHTS and CDR2 reads YDEGEE. On this clone itself: The antigen it binds to is not known. No base-level quality is on record; no much larger clone is a single base apart.

The library was obtained by the immunoSEQ multiplex PCR assay. A mixture of 60 forward primers for TCR Vbeta segments and 13 reverse primers for TCR Jbeta segments was used in the multiplex PCR. A multiplex PCR assay on genomic DNA amplified the CDR3 region of rearranged TCR beta genes. The Illumina HiSeq System was used to sequence the amplified TCR beta libraries as 87-base-pair reads. From the authors' description of their analysis: In a later analysis, approximately 74 million unique TCR beta chains were counted across the roughly 610 repertoires, and around 10 million of these chains were shared by at least two donors. Raw reads were error-corrected and collapsed into unique sequences with a nearest-neighbor algorithm that merged closely related sequences to remove PCR and sequencing errors. To assign V, D and J gene segments, CDR3 sequences were aligned to IMGT reference sequences. For a sequence to be retained, a match of at least six nucleotides was required to both a V gene segment and a J gene segment. A rearrangement was called productive if the CDR3 had no stop codons and remained in frame with V and J, and every other rearrangement was called non-productive. Following IMGT convention, CDR3 was defined as the stretch from the second conserved V-encoded cysteine up to the conserved J-encoded phenylalanine. The earlier analysis of 450 to 750 of the donors excluded any sequence lacking an unambiguous match to a single V gene segment. In an earlier analysis of 587 of the donors, V segments were called functional above 56.7% productive rearrangements and were called segregating when the between-donor standard deviation exceeded 5%. A statistical classification framework was built for diagnosing cytomegalovirus status from the catalog of TCR beta chain sequences. V and J gene assignment, in a later analysis, came from comparing TCR nucleotide sequences with IMGT/GENE-DB human TR gene sequences. In a later analysis, CDR3 sequences and most-parsimonious VDJ recombination scenarios were assigned using the TCRdist pipeline. A later analysis defined each TCR beta chain by its CDR3 amino acid sequence plus V-gene family, and excluded reads lacking a unique V-gene family. In a later analysis, several hundred highly shared, low-generation-probability nucleotide sequences were removed to address suspected cross-contamination and a sequencing artifact. For each public chain, a later analysis derived a clonal expansion index from normalized ranks of inferred template counts within each repertoire. In a later analysis, generation probabilities were computed with a VDJ recombination model fitted to out-of-frame rearrangements, and the resulting probabilities were checked against IGoR. Hypergeometric tests were used in a later analysis to score TCR-TCR, TCR-HLA and TCR-CMV co-occurrence, with a repertoire-size bias correction applied to the TCR pairs. A later analysis estimated false discovery rates by permuting HLA or CMV assignments 20 times. A later analysis grouped co-occurring TCRs with DBSCAN, adding TCRdist sequence similarity when clustering within HLA-allele-positive subsets. For co-occurrence clustering, repertoires with fewer than 30,000 or more than 120,000 public chains were excluded, along with about five repertoires with anomalous nucleotide sharing. This immuneACCESS table, as held by TCRdb, lists in-frame sequences with V and J called but not all clones. Of the missing ones, under half trace to an unresolved V gene in checked studies; the others have no known cause. The V and J calls and clone size come from that table; D and trimming were worked out from the DNA. In this sample the table shows about 140,000 clones, approximately 72% of which occur a single time. Jointly, the top ten make up approximately 6.5% of the sample.

In total, roughly 670 healthy bone marrow donors made up the cohort. At the time of sampling, all cohort members were nominally healthy, though unrecorded immune exposures were likely present. The donor was CMV seronegative and belonged to the group of 350 to 400 seronegative cohort members. A peripheral blood sample was collected from each donor, and TCR beta sequencing was performed on peripheral blood mononuclear cells. Genomic DNA extraction from the blood cell samples was performed with the Qiagen DNeasy Blood Extraction Kit. Sequenced material: PBMCs. The receptor chain draws on TRBV5-8 and TRBJ1-1, with no reliable assignment of the D segment. This receptor was obtained from a woman aged 55 to 70 in good health and CMV-seronegative. Here is the DNA: TGTGCCAGCAGCTTGGGGCTAGGCACTGAAGCTTTCTTT. Its protein reads: CASSLGLGTEAFF. With the portions outside the CDR3 filled from the reference TRBV5-8 and TRBJ1-1 genes, the complete variable region becomes EAGVTQSPTHLIKTRGQQATLRCSPISGHTSVYWYQQALGLGLQFLLWYDEGEERNRGNFPPRFSGRQFPNYSSELNVNALELEDSALYLCASSLGLGTEAFFGQGTRLTVV.